Listed below are T cell receptor beta chains from one sample, sequenced in a study of cytomegalovirus exposure and HLA in healthy donors. Using immunoSEQ multiplex PCR, the repertoire was profiled, and TCRdb retains in-frame clones only, with some absent. Of about 250,000 clones listed, approximately 80% were seen once; the top ten hold roughly 0.31%. Sequencing was performed on PBMCs. The receptors shown here come from a girl aged 2 to 9 in good health and CMV-seronegative. CDR3s include the opening cysteine and the closing phenylalanine or tryptophan. The D gene is left open where the match is weak. Clone size is not always given. Where it is, it says once, few, many or a class for expanded clones.

v_gene	abundance	j_gene	d_gene	CDR3nt	CDR3aa
TRBV5-6	once	TRBJ2-5	TRBD2	TGTGCCAGCAGCCAGGGACTAGCGGGGGGAGCCCTGCTCAAGGAGACCCAGTACTTC	CASSQGLAGGALLKETQYF
TRBV28	.	TRBJ1-2	.	TGTGCCAGCAGTTCAGGACAGCTATATGGCTACACCTTC	CASSSGQLYGYTF
TRBV4-2	.	TRBJ2-7	.	TGTGCCAGCAGCCAAGTTAGCGATAGCTCCTACGAGCAGTACTTC	CASSQVSDSSYEQYF
TRBV4-1	.	TRBJ1-1	TRBD1	TGCGCCAGCAGCCGCAGGGGGCGGAATGAGGAAGCTTTCTTT	CASSRRGRNEEAFF
TRBV28	.	TRBJ1-6	.	TGTGCCAGCAGAGGATGGAGTGGGTCCTATAATTCACCCCTCCACTTT	CASRGWSGSYNSPLHF
TRBV30	few	TRBJ2-1	TRBD2	TGTGCCTGGAGGGCGGGAGGGTCTTACAATGAGCAGTTCTTC	CAWRAGGSYNEQFF
TRBV28	.	TRBJ2-2	.	TGTGCCAGCAGTGCAGTCACCGGGGAGCTGTTTTTT	CASSAVTGELFF
TRBV5-1	once	TRBJ2-5	.	TGCGCCAGCAGCTTGGAAATCGTGCGGTCGGAGCAGTACTTC	CASSLEIVRSEQYF
TRBV28	once	TRBJ2-5	TRBD2	TGTGCCAGCAGCCCAGGGGGACTAGCGGGACCGACGCATATAAAAGAGACCCAGTACTTC	CASSPGGLAGPTHIKETQYF
TRBV10-3	.	TRBJ1-3	.	TGTGCCATCACGAACAGGCGGGGAAACACCATATATTTT	CAITNRRGNTIYF
TRBV27	.	TRBJ2-7	.	TGTGCCAGCAGTTTATTCGGGGGACCGGCGCAGTACGAGCAGTACTTC	CASSLFGGPAQYEQYF
TRBV6-1	.	TRBJ2-7	TRBD1	TGTGCCAGCAGTGAAGAAGGGACAGCGGCCTACGAGCAGTACTTC	CASSEEGTAAYEQYF
TRBV18	few	TRBJ2-5	.	TGTGCCAGCTCACCGGCCTCCCAAGAGACCCAGTACTTC	CASSPASQETQYF
TRBV6-5	.	TRBJ2-7	TRBD1	TGTGCCAGCAGTTACGACAGGGGAAACTACGAGCAGTACTTC	CASSYDRGNYEQYF
TRBV18	.	TRBJ1-1	.	TGTGCCAGCTCACCGACAGGCCCTGAAGCTTTCTTT	CASSPTGPEAFF
TRBV6-5	.	TRBJ2-1	.	TGTGCCAGCAGTTATTCGCTAGCTAATGAGCAGTTCTTC	CASSYSLANEQFF
TRBV6-5	.	TRBJ2-1	TRBD2	TGTGCCAGCAGAATACTAGCGGGGGCCTACAATGAGCAGTTCTTC	CASRILAGAYNEQFF
TRBV27	.	TRBJ2-1	TRBD2	TGTGCCAGCAGTCTCCCCCTGGGCGGGAGAAATGAGCAGTTCTTC	CASSLPLGGRNEQFF
TRBV4-2	.	TRBJ2-1	TRBD2	TGTGCCAGCAGCCAAGATAGACTAGCGGCATACAATGAGCAGTTCTTC	CASSQDRLAAYNEQFF
TRBV19	.	TRBJ2-7	.	TGTGCCAGTAGTATGTGGGCGAGGACCCGGGAGGAGCAGTACTTC	CASSMWARTREEQYF